This T cell receptor (beta chain) is drawn from a study of T-cell memory formation after mild COVID-19. About the research overall: Largely donor-specific sequence clusters came from a couple of donors.

Study-level points and caveats: Pre-infection memory contained some responding clones, which suggested that cross-reactive memory had joined.

Germline trimming cut 5 bases from V and 5 bases from J; bases unmatched to any gene: 11. The CDR3 has 17 amino acids. Germline CDR1 and CDR2: SGHVS and FNYEAQ. TCRdb itself ran the 5' RACE reads through MiXCR, one entry per CDR3 protein. This sample has approximately 350,000 distinct CDR3 sequences, with 10% to 15% found just once. A few counts support this clonotype. The target antigen is unknown. Sequences were obtained from PBMCs or a T cell subset sorted from them (not recorded which). The V gene is TRBV7-6, the J gene TRBJ1-4, with 10 bases fitting TRBD1. This TCR derives from a man younger than 30 who had mild COVID-19 (a few samples of this study predate the infection). Cell type and time point are not known. CDR3 protein: CASSHSGTGAGNEKLFF. In DNA, the CDR3 is TGTGCCAGCAGCCACTCCGGGACAGGGGCTGGGAATGAAAAACTGTTTTTT.